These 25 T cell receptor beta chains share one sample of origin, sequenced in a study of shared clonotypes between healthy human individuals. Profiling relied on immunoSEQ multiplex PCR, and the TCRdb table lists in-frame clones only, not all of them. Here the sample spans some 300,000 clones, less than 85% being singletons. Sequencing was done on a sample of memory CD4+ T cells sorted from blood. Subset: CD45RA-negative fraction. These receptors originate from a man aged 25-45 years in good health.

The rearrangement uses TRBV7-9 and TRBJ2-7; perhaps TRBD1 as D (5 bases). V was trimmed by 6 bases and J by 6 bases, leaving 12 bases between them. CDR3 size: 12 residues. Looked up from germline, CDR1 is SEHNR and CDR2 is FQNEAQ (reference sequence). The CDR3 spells CASSSQGFEQYF. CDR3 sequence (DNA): TGTGCCAGCAGTTCGCAGGGTTTCGAGCAGTACTTC.

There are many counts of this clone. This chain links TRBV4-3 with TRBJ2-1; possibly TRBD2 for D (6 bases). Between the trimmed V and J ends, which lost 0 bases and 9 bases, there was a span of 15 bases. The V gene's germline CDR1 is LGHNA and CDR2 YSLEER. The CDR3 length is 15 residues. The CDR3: CASSQESGLGSEQFF. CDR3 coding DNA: TGCGCCAGCAGCCAAGAAAGCGGGTTGGGTAGTGAGCAGTTCTTC.

The CDR3 nucleotides read TGTGCCAGCAGTGACCCTGACAGGGGAGGGTATGGCTACACCTTC. It yields the protein CASSDPDRGGYGYTF. This sequence joins TRBV6-1 and TRBJ1-2, with 8 positions matching TRBD1. The CDR3 loop spans 15 amino acids. Germline values: CDR1 MNHNS, CDR2 SASEGT. V lost 3 bases to trimming and J lost 5 bases; unmatched junction nucleotides: 8.

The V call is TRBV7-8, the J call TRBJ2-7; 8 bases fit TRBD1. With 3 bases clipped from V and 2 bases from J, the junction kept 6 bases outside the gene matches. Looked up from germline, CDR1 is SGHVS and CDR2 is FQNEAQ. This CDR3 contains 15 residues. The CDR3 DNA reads TGTGCCAGCAGCTTGGGGACAGGCCCTACCTACGAGCAGTACTTC. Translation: CASSLGTGPTYEQYF.

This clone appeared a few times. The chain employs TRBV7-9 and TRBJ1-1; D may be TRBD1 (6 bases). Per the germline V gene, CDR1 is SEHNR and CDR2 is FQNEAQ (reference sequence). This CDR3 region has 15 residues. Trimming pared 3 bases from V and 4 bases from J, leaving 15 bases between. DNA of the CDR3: TGTGCCAGCAGCTTCATGTCGGGGGGGCCCACTGAAGCTTTCTTT. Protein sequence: CASSFMSGGPTEAFF.

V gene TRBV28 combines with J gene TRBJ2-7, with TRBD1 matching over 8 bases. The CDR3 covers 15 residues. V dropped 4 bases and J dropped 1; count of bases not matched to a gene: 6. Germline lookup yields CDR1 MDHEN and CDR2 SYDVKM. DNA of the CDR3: TGTGCCAGCAGTTCCAACAGGGGGGTTTCCTACGAGCAGTACTTC. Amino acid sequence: CASSSNRGVSYEQYF.

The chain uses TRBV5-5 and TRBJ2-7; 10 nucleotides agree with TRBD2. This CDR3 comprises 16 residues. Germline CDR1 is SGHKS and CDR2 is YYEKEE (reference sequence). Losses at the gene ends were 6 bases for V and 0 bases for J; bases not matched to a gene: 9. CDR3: CASTTARTSGSYEQYF. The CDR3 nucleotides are TGTGCCAGCACCACTGCCAGGACTAGCGGCTCCTACGAGCAGTACTTC.

The CDR3 is CASSLGGGPGEQYF. The CDR3 DNA reads TGTGCCAGCAGCTTAGGGGGAGGACCTGGGGAGCAGTACTTC. The genes are TRBV7-3 and TRBJ2-7; perhaps TRBD2 as D (6 bases). Germline V CDR1 and CDR2: SGHTA, FQGTGA. This CDR3 has 14 residues. The V end was cut by 2 bases, the J end by 7 bases, with 15 bases between.

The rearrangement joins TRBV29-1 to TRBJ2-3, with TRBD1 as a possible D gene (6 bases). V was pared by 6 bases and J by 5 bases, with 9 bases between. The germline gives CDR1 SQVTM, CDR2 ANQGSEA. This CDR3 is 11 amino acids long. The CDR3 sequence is CSVTGLDTQYF. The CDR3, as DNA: TGCAGCGTAACAGGGCTAGATACGCAGTATTTT.

CDR3 amino acids: CASSRENIQYF. The CDR3 nucleotides read TGTGCCAGCAGCAGAGAGAACATTCAGTACTTC. The gene calls are TRBV7-2 and TRBJ2-4; unclear D gene. Germline CDR1 and CDR2: SGHTA and FQGNSA. The V end was cut by 5 bases, the J end by 7 bases, with 6 bases between. This CDR3 is 11 amino acids long.

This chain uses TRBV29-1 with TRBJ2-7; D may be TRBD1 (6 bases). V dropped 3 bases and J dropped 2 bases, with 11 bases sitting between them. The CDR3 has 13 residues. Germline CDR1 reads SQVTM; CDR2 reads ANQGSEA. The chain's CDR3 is CSVDLGHTYEQYF. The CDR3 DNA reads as TGCAGCGTTGATCTGGGACACACCTACGAGCAGTACTTC.

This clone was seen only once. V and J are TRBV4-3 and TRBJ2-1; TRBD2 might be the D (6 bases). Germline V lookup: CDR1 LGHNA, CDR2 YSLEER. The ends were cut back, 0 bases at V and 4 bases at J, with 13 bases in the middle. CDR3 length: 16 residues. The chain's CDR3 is CASSQDRRLGYNEQFF. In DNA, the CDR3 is TGCGCCAGCAGCCAAGATAGGCGACTAGGGTACAATGAGCAGTTCTTC.

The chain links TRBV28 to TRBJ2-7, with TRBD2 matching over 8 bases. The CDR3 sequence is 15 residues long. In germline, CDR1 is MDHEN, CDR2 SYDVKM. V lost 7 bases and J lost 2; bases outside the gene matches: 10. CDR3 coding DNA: TGTGCCAGCACCGACGACTTTAGCGGGACCTACGAGCAGTACTTC. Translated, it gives CASTDDFSGTYEQYF.

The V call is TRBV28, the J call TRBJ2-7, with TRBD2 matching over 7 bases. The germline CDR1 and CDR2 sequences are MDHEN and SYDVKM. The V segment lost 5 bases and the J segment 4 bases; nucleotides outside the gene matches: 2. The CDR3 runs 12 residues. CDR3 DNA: TGTGCCAGCAGTGGGAGGGTATACGAGCAGTACTTC. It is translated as CASSGRVYEQYF.

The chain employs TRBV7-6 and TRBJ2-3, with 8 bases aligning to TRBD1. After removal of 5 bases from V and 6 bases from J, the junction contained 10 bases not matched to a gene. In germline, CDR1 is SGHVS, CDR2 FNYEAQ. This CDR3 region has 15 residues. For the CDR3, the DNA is TGTGCCAGCAGCCCGGGGAACAGGGGGTCCGATACGCAGTATTTT. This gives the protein CASSPGNRGSDTQYF. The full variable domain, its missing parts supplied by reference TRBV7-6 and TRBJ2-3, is GAGVSQSPRYKVTKRGQDVALRCDPISGHVSLYWYRQALGQGPEFLTYFNYEAQQDKSGLPNDRFSAERPEGSISTLTIQRTEQRDSAMYRCASSPGNRGSDTQYFGPGTRLTVL.

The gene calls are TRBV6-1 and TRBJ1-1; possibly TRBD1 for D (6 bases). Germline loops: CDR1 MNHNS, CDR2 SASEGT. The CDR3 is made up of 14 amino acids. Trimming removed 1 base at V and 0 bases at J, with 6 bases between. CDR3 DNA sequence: TGTGCCAGCAGTGAAGGACAGGTGAACACTGAAGCTTTCTTT. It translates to CASSEGQVNTEAFF.

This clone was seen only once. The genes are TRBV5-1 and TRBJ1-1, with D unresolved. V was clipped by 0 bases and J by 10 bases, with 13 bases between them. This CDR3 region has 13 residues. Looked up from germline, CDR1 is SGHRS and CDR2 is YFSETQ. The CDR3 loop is CASSLGRDERAFF. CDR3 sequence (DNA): TGCGCCAGCAGCTTGGGGAGAGACGAACGAGCTTTCTTT.

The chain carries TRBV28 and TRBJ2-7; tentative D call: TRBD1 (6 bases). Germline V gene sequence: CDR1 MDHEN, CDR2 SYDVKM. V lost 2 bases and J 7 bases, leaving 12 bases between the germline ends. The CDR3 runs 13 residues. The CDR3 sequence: CASSLQGPVEQYF. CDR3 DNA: TGTGCCAGCAGTTTACAGGGGCCGGTGGAGCAGTACTTC.

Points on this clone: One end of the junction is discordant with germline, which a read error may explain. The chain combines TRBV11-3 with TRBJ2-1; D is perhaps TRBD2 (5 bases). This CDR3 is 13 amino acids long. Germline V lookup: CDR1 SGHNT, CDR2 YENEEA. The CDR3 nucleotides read TGTGCCAGCAGCCTAGAACCGGGAACTGAGCAGTTCTTC. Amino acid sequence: CASSLEPGTEQFF.

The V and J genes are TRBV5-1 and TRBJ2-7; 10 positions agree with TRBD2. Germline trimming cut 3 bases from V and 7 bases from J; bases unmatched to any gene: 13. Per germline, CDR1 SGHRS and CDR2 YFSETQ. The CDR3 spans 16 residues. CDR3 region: CASSSAGEREGWEQYF. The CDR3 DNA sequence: TGCGCCAGCAGCTCCGCCGGAGAGCGGGAGGGATGGGAGCAGTACTTC.

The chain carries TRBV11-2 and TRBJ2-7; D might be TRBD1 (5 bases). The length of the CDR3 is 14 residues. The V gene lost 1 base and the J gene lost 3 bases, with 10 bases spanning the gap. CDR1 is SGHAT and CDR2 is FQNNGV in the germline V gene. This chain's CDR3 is CASSLVSGNYEQYF. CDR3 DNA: TGTGCCAGCAGCTTAGTTTCAGGGAACTACGAGCAGTACTTC.

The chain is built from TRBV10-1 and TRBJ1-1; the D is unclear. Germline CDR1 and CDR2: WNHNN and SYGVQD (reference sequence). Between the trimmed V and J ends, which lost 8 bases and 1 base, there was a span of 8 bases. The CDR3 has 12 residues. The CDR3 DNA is TGCGCCAGCTCTGACCGGAACACTGAAGCTTTCTTT. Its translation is CASSDRNTEAFF.

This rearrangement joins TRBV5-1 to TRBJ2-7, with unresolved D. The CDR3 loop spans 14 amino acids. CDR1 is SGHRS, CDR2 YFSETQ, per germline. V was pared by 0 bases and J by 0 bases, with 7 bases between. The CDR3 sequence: CASSLEGGSYEQYF. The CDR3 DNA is TGCGCCAGCAGCTTGGAAGGCGGCTCCTACGAGCAGTACTTC.

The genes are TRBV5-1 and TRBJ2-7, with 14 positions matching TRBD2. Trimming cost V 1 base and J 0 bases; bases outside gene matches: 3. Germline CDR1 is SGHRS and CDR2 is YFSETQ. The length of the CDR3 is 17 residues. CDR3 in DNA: TGCGCCAGCAGCTTGTGGACTAGCGGGAGGTACTCCTACGAGCAGTACTTC. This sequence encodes CASSLWTSGRYSYEQYF.

CDR3 DNA: TGCAGCGTGGTGCAGGGGGCGGCCGAGCAGTACTTC. Translation: CSVVQGAAEQYF. The chain combines TRBV29-1 with TRBJ2-7; TRBD1 matches 8 bases. Looked up from germline, CDR1 is SQVTM and CDR2 is ANQGSEA. The CDR3 consists of 12 residues. The V segment lost 6 bases and the J segment 6 bases; nucleotides outside the gene matches: 7.